This T cell receptor (beta chain) was retrieved from a study of long-term antiretroviral therapy in people with HIV (dated by TCRdb to about 2022). With respect to the entire study: Collection of the earliest samples took place about a decade ahead of the 2015 WHO recommendation for immediate ART, at a time when ART was typically delayed until CD4 counts fell. Whether ART initiation and durable HIV suppression were associated with changes in peripheral blood TRB repertoire composition and diversity was tested in a retrospective serial study. From fewer than 35 adults with confirmed HIV infection, the cohort provided 192 cryopreserved PBMC samples, gathered serially across a mean of around 6 years (range 1-12). About 35% of the 30 participants with HIV were female. No cross-contamination during QIAcube processing turned up in test extractions that ran a monoclonal T-cell line alongside around 34 polyclonal samples.

On this clone: What this receptor recognizes is not known. Base qualities are not at hand, and no much larger clone is one base apart.

Counted from cysteine to phenylalanine, this CDR3 has 14 amino acids. The read is trimmed to its CDR3 DNA, 42 bases read in frame from base 1. From the germline V gene, CDR1 is SGDLS and CDR2 is YYNGEE. V lost 0 bases and J lost 6 bases; the stretch between them is 10 bases long. To be included, a participant needed at least one PBMC sample from before ART initiation plus at least two post-ART samples. All participants with HIV were treated in the United States of America. Before DNA extraction, cryopreserved samples containing about 0.95-10 million PBMC were thawed and washed. At the time of the earliest PBMC sample, participants with HIV were aged between about 23 and 55 years. Each participant contributed PBMC samples from 1-4 timepoints before ART initiation and 2-8 timepoints after ART initiation, with a median of 7 samples. For every participant, serial HIV viral load, CD4+ T-cell count, ART history and demographic data were obtained. Genomic DNA was extracted from unsorted PBMC with a Qiagen kit on a QIAcube, processed in batches of 12 samples.

What the work shows at the level of the full study, not this receptor alone: The repertoire was dominated across all time points by expanded TRB clones identified before ART initiation, although this dominance was seen to fluctuate and to decrease in many PLHIV after ART. Because PBMC availability was limited, only the TCR beta chain was sequenced, with no alpha chain pairing. Because pre-ART samples had limited cell numbers, unsorted PBMC were profiled rather than sorted CD4+ and CD8+ T cells. Inferences about post-ART repertoire changes are limited because no data were available on ART adherence, viral resistance or therapy changes. Compared with controls, HIV repertoires had narrower CDR3 length ranges, and the network structure pointed to an antigen-experienced repertoire that shifted only slightly toward naive after ART. A significant increase in TRB diversity was found to be associated with ART initiation, although TRB diversity was observed to remain significantly below that of transplant donor controls even after long-term ART. Samples dated from about 2003 to 2018, and the ART regimens used may be less effective than current ones.

The immunoSEQ hsTCRB v3.0 assay was used at survey level resolution to sequence the TRB variable region. The target sequencing depth for TRB was about 40,000-55,000 T-cell genomes per sample. An Illumina MiSeq with a v3 150-cycle kit was used to sequence the pooled TRB libraries. Regarding the original processing steps: Repertoire analysis was performed in R inside a reproducible Nextflow workflow that covered QC, data transformation and analysis. Custom analyses were implemented in LymphoSeq2, an R package for AIRR-Seq data exploration. Several samples yielding fewer than 5000 total TRB sequences were excluded, leaving 150 to 200 analyzed HIV repertoires. Of the approximately 190 retained HIV repertoires, over 55 were collected before and approximately 130 after ART initiation. Repertoires were downsampled to 5000 TRB nucleotide sequences, and summary statistics were averaged over 100 downsampling iterations. Only TRB sequences with CDR3 regions of at least seven amino acids were retained for analysis. Two measures captured diversity: a Shannon entropy-derived clonality score and the Gini coefficient. Repertoire networks linked the top 5000 CDR3 amino acid sequences whenever two sequences differed by an edit distance of one. Antigen specificity groups and MHC restriction were predicted for TRB CDR3 amino acid sequences with GLIPH2. To flag known associations with CMV, EBV, HIV or tissue antigens, CDR3 amino acid sequences were compared against VDJdb and McPAS-TCR. Pre-ART, post-ART and control groups were compared with Wilcoxon signed-rank tests and Holm-Bonferroni correction. TCRdb limited this immuneACCESS table to in-frame rearrangements with V and J called. A share of clones is missing; checked studies link under half to unresolved V genes, and the rest is unexplained. V and J calls and clone size follow that table, whereas D and trimming were derived from the DNA. The sample has over 40,000 clones on record, 90% to 95% of them singletons. The ten largest clones capture around 2.7% of the sample.

This TCR was sampled from a woman between 45 and 60 years old with HIV. The sequencing used unsorted PBMCs, collected 3.7 years after starting antiretroviral therapy. The rearrangement joined TRBV9 to TRBJ1-5, with no D gene named confidently. The DNA sequence is as follows: TGTGCCAGCAGCGTAGTGGCAGGCTCTCAGCCCCAGCATTTT. This encodes CASSVVAGSQPQHF.